These 24 T cell receptor beta chains were all obtained from the same sample, sequenced in a study of Ad26.COV2.S vaccination and SARS-CoV-2 variants. Treatment described: around 19 received Ad26.COV2.S at low or high dose, single or two shots; five or six received placebo; per-sample allocation not given. Sampling was performed 63 days after the first vaccine or placebo injection. Profiling relied on immunoSEQ multiplex PCR, and the TCRdb table lists in-frame clones only, not all of them. There are 410,000 or so clones in the sample; 80% to 95% occur only once, and 1.5% to 2% lies in the top ten. The sequencing here drew on peripheral blood, taken in a trial of Ad26.COV2.S vaccine versus placebo. These receptors originate from a person aged 18 to 65 who received the Ad26.COV2.S COVID-19 vaccine or a placebo.

V gene TRBV12-3 or TRBV12-4 combines with J gene TRBJ2-1, with TRBD1 identical over 7 bases. The CDR3 has 13 amino acids. J lost 7 bases, V lost 3 bases, and 3 bases had no gene match. CDR3 DNA sequence: TGTGCCAGCAGTTTGGGACAGCGTAATGAGCAGTTCTTC. Encoded protein: CASSLGQRNEQFF.

This clone has more than one count but fewer than ten. The genes are TRBV7-9 and TRBJ1-2, with 7 bases that match TRBD1. V shed 4 bases and J 4 bases; nucleotides not matched to a gene: 3. CDR3 size: 13 residues. CDR1 is SEHNR, CDR2 FQNEAQ, per germline (reference sequence). The CDR3 sequence is CASSYRGGYGYTF. The CDR3 DNA follows: TGTGCCAGCAGCTACAGGGGTGGCTATGGCTACACCTTC.

The genes are TRBV27 and TRBJ2-7; 9 nucleotides align to TRBD2. The CDR3 totals 15 residues. Germline values: CDR1 MNHEY, CDR2 SMNVEV (reference sequence). The V segment lost 4 bases and the J segment 2 bases; nucleotides outside the gene matches: 6. The CDR3 is CASSSQRGAPYEQYF. As DNA, the CDR3 is TGTGCCAGCAGTTCTCAGCGGGGGGCCCCCTACGAGCAGTACTTC.

The chain has TRBV12-3 or TRBV12-4 and TRBJ2-7; D ambiguous. Trimming took 3 bases from V and 5 from J, leaving 11 bases between them. The CDR3 sequence is 13 residues long. CDR3: CASSFTIPDEQYF. The CDR3 nucleotides are TGTGCCAGCAGTTTCACTATCCCCGACGAGCAGTACTTC.

V usage is TRBV5-1 and J usage is TRBJ2-1, with unresolved D. The CDR3 extends over 15 amino acids. Trimming shortened V by 4 bases and J by 0 bases, and 11 bases separated the two germline ends. CDR1 is SGHRS and CDR2 is YFSETQ in the germline V gene. CDR3 nucleotide sequence: TGCGCCAGCAGCCCGACCCTGGGCTCCTACAATGAGCAGTTCTTC. This sequence encodes CASSPTLGSYNEQFF.

V is TRBV3-1 (or the pseudogene TRBV3-2) and J is TRBJ1-2; 11 positions agree with TRBD1. Germline V gene sequence: CDR1 LGHDT, CDR2 YNNKEL (reference sequence). The CDR3 contains 18 residues. With V trimmed by 4 bases and J by 5 bases, 15 bases remained unmatched. The DNA for the CDR3 is TGTGCCAGCAGCCCAAGAGGGACAGGGGGACTACTCAAGTATGGCTACACCTTC. It is translated as CASSPRGTGGLLKYGYTF.

This chain connects TRBV21-1 to TRBJ2-3; the table assigns TRBD2, which was not confirmed against the DNA. TRBV21-1 is an annotated pseudogene. The CDR3 has 17 amino acids. For the CDR3, the DNA is TGTGCCAGCAGCAAAGGGCGGACTAGCGGGGGGGATGATACGCAGTATTTT. As protein: CASSKGRTSGGDDTQYF.

V usage is TRBV15 and J usage is TRBJ1-4; D may be TRBD1 (6 bases). The CDR3 is 14 residues long. V lost 1 base and J lost 7, with 10 bases in between. Germline loops: CDR1 LNHNV, CDR2 YYDKDF (reference sequence). The CDR3, as DNA: TGTGCCACCAGCAGAGGGGGGCTCGGTGAAAAACTGTTTTTT. Translating gives CATSRGGLGEKLFF.

The V gene is TRBV4-3, the J gene TRBJ1-5, with TRBD1 identical over 7 bases. The length of the CDR3 is 17 residues. Trimming removed 0 bases from V and 6 bases from J; junction bases left unmatched: 11. The germline gives CDR1 LGHNA, CDR2 YSLEER. The CDR3 nucleotides read TGCGCCAGCAGCCAAGATATAGGCAGGGGGATACCTCAGCCCCAGCATTTT. Translation gives CASSQDIGRGIPQPQHF.

This sequence joins TRBV19 and TRBJ1-1; D might be TRBD1 (5 bases). The CDR3 covers 13 residues. Germline lookup yields CDR1 LNHDA and CDR2 SQIVND (reference sequence). Trimming stripped 2 bases from V and 7 bases from J, with 11 bases between. CDR3 amino acids: CASSINGGDEAFF. For the CDR3, the DNA is TGTGCCAGTAGTATAAATGGAGGGGATGAAGCTTTCTTT.

This clone was detected only a few times. The gene calls are TRBV6-1 and TRBJ2-7, with TRBD1 identical over 8 bases. V was clipped by 3 bases and J by 2 bases; unmatched bases: 12. Germline CDR1 and CDR2: MNHNS and SASEGT. The CDR3 covers 17 residues. The CDR3 coding sequence is TGTGCCAGCAGTGAGGGGACAGGTCGAGCACCGCCCTACGAGCAGTACTTC. Translating gives CASSEGTGRAPPYEQYF.

V is TRBV5-8 and J is TRBJ2-2, with D possibly matching TRBD1 (5 bases). Trimming stripped 4 bases from V and 0 bases from J, with 25 bases between. The CDR3 is 20 amino acids. Looked up from germline, CDR1 is SGHTS and CDR2 is YDEGEE. As DNA, the CDR3 is TGTGCCAGCAGCCACCTGAAGGGGCGGAGTGGGTTATCGAACACCGGGGAGCTGTTTTTT. As protein: CASSHLKGRSGLSNTGELFF.

This chain joins TRBV11-2 and TRBJ2-5; 7 bases fit TRBD2. This CDR3 has 13 residues. Looked up from germline, CDR1 is SGHAT and CDR2 is FQNNGV. V shed 3 bases, J shed 7 bases, and the junction held 5 bases outside the gene matches. The CDR3 is CASSFPGLPTQYF. The CDR3 coding sequence is TGTGCCAGCAGCTTTCCGGGACTACCGACCCAGTACTTC.

The rearrangement links TRBV28 to TRBJ2-2; TRBD1 might be the D (5 bases). The V gene lost 6 bases and the J gene lost 8 bases, with 13 bases spanning the gap. The germline V gene encodes CDR1 MDHEN and CDR2 SYDVKM. The CDR3 totals 13 residues. CDR3 in amino acids: CASSRTSLGELFF. CDR3 nucleotides: TGTGCCAGCAGCCGGACATCCCTAGGGGAGCTGTTTTTT.

The chain has TRBV7-7 and TRBJ2-1, with D possibly being TRBD2 (5 bases). The V gene lost 5 bases and the J gene lost 8 bases, with 19 bases spanning the gap. From germline, CDR1 is SSHAT and CDR2 FNYEAQ (reference sequence). CDR3 length: 15 residues. The CDR3 DNA is TGTGCCAGCAGCCCCAACGGAGGCCAAATGTATGAGCAGTTCTTC. It yields the protein CASSPNGGQMYEQFF. Drawing the rest from reference TRBV7-7 and TRBJ2-1, the complete variable domain is GAGVSQSPRYKVTKRGQDVTLRCDPISSHATLYWYQQALGQGPEFLTYFNYEAQPDKSGLPSDRFSAERPEGSISTLTIQRTEQRDSAMYRCASSPNGGQMYEQFFGPGTRLTVL.

V gene TRBV7-8 combines with J gene TRBJ2-7; D unresolved. V dropped 5 bases and J dropped 0 bases, with 11 bases sitting between them. The germline V gene encodes CDR1 SGHVS and CDR2 FQNEAQ. This CDR3 spans 14 amino acids. CDR3 region: CASSPQRVSYEQYF. The CDR3 nucleotides are TGTGCCAGCAGCCCCCAAAGGGTCTCCTACGAGCAGTACTTC.

This clone was counted between two and nine times. This sequence joins TRBV13 and TRBJ2-5; TRBD2 matches 7 bases. CDR1 and CDR2 (germline): PRHDT, FYEKMQ (reference sequence). This CDR3 has 20 residues. The trim removed 1 base at V and 0 bases at J, leaving 17 bases unmatched. The CDR3 DNA reads TGTGCCAGCAGCTTAGCTGGCTGGCTAGCGGATTACCGATACCAAGAGACCCAGTACTTC. Translating gives CASSLAGWLADYRYQETQYF.

The chain recombines TRBV4-3 with TRBJ2-1; 11 bases align to TRBD1. Per the germline V gene, CDR1 is LGHNA and CDR2 is YSLEER. V lost 3 bases and J lost 8; bases outside the gene matches: 6. The length of the CDR3 is 15 residues. CDR3 residues: CASSHSGTGGYEQFF. The DNA for the CDR3 is TGCGCCAGCAGCCACTCGGGGACAGGGGGGTATGAGCAGTTCTTC.

The gene calls are TRBV20-1 and TRBJ1-3; D is ambiguous. Germline-derived CDR1 and CDR2 are DFQATT and SNEGSKA (reference sequence). The V end lost 3 bases, the J end lost 0 bases, and 9 bases lay between the germline ends. The CDR3 is 14 residues long. CDR3 region: CSASPWGSGNTIYF. In DNA, the CDR3 is TGCAGTGCTAGTCCATGGGGCTCTGGAAACACCATATATTTT.

The chain carries TRBV30 and TRBJ2-5; 7 bases line up with TRBD2. The CDR3 totals 14 residues. V trimming: 0 bases; J trimming: 5 bases; junction bases outside the gene matches: 6. Germline CDR1 and CDR2: GTSNPN and SVGIG (reference sequence). The CDR3 nucleotides read TGTGCCTGGAGTGTTACTAGCGTCGGCGAGACCCAGTACTTC. Translation: CAWSVTSVGETQYF.

The V call is TRBV6-2 or TRBV6-3, the J call TRBJ1-4; D is uncertain. The V and J ends lost 4 bases and 4 bases respectively, with 10 bases between them. CDR1 MNHEY and CDR2 SVGEGT come from the germline V gene. The CDR3 runs to 14 residues. The CDR3 sequence: CASSFSVFNEKLFF. CDR3 DNA sequence: TGTGCCAGCAGTTTCTCGGTTTTTAATGAAAAACTGTTTTTT.

V gene TRBV7-2 combines with J gene TRBJ2-7; unclear D gene. Trimming cost V 5 bases and J 2 bases, with 10 bases left between them. The CDR3 extends over 13 amino acids. Germline lookup yields CDR1 SGHTA and CDR2 FQGNSA. The CDR3 here is CASSPGPTYEQYF. The CDR3, as DNA: TGTGCCAGCAGCCCAGGACCAACCTACGAGCAGTACTTC.

This chain joins TRBV3-1 (or the pseudogene TRBV3-2) and TRBJ2-5; a weak D match, TRBD2 (6 bases). The V end lost 8 bases, the J end lost 4 bases, and 20 bases lay between the germline ends. The CDR3 has 15 residues. Germline CDR1 reads LGHDT; CDR2 reads YNNKEL (reference sequence). CDR3 region: CASWPPGEVRETQYF. CDR3 in DNA: TGTGCCAGCTGGCCCCCCGGGGAGGTTCGAGAGACCCAGTACTTC.

The rearrangement uses TRBV9 and TRBJ2-7, with 11 bases fitting TRBD2. CDR3 length: 19 residues. From germline, CDR1 is SGDLS and CDR2 YYNGEE. V was clipped by 0 bases and J by 4 bases; unmatched bases: 15. The CDR3 DNA reads TGTGCCAGCAGCGTAGCGCCCTCTAGTCCGGGACTAGCGGCATACGAGCAGTACTTC. Its translation is CASSVAPSSPGLAAYEQYF.